Shown below are 28 T cell receptor beta chains from a single sample sequenced in a study of PD-L1 blockade in urothelial cancer (dated by TCRdb to the late 2010s). The meaning of the sample's time point label: pretreatment peripheral blood. Library preparation employed the immunoSEQ multiplex PCR assay. Not all clones reach the TCRdb copy of this immuneACCESS table, which keeps in-frame sequences only. Checked studies attribute under half of the gap to unresolved V genes and leave the rest unexplained. This sample is represented by some 100,000 clones; 80% to 90% of them were singletons. The ten top clones hold roughly 0.97% of the sample. The starting material was PBMCs, obtained around atezolizumab (anti-PD-L1) treatment. The receptors come from a woman of 80 years or more with urothelial cancer.

The rearrangement uses TRBV6-5 and TRBJ1-6, with TRBD1 matching 7 bases. Germline CDR1 and CDR2: MNHEY and SVGAGI. The junction had 4 bases not matched to a gene; V was cut back by 6 bases and J by 5 bases. The CDR3 is 14 residues long. DNA of the CDR3: TGTGCCAGCAGGTTTCAGGGGGATAATTCACCCCTCCACTTT. Translating gives CASRFQGDNSPLHF.

The rearrangement joins TRBV4-1 to TRBJ1-2, with D perhaps TRBD1 (6 bases). Germline V gene sequence: CDR1 MGHRA, CDR2 YSYEKL. Trimming left V 3 bases short and J 4 bases short, with 12 bases between. The CDR3 has 14 amino acids. The chain's CDR3 is CASSQEQGAYGYTF. CDR3 coding DNA: TGCGCCAGCAGCCAGGAACAGGGAGCCTATGGCTACACCTTC.

Concerning this clone: The sample has other DNA sequences that encode this CDR3 too. The chain couples TRBV5-1 to TRBJ1-2; 7 bases match TRBD1. Germline CDR1 and CDR2: SGHRS and YFSETQ. The CDR3 covers 13 residues. V was pared by 3 bases and J by 5 bases, with 4 bases of the junction left unmatched. The CDR3 protein is CASSSGQSYGYTF. The CDR3 DNA sequence: TGCGCCAGCAGCTCGGGACAGTCTTATGGCTACACCTTC.

The chain couples TRBV7-3 to TRBJ2-3, with TRBD2 identical over 14 bases. The J segment lost 4 bases and the V segment lost 5 bases, leaving 5 bases of the junction unmatched. The germline gives CDR1 SGHTA, CDR2 FQGTGA. This CDR3 is 16 amino acids long. The CDR3 nucleotides read TGTGCCAGCAGCATGGGACTAGCGGGAGTCCCAGATACGCAGTATTTT. This encodes CASSMGLAGVPDTQYF.

This rearrangement joins TRBV6-1 to TRBJ1-5; a possible D gene is TRBD1 (5 bases). This CDR3 region has 14 residues. Trimming cost V 3 bases and J 4 bases, with 10 bases left between them. Looked up from germline, CDR1 is MNHNS and CDR2 is SASEGT. CDR3 in DNA: TGTGCCAGCAGTGATGGGGGGTCAAATCAGCCCCAGCATTTT. The encoded protein is CASSDGGSNQPQHF.

DNA of the CDR3: TGTGCCAGCACCGGACTAGCGGGAGCCGGGGAGCTGTTTTTT. Translation gives CASTGLAGAGELFF. The chain employs TRBV25-1 and TRBJ2-2; 13 bases are a match to TRBD2. Germline CDR1 reads MGHDK; CDR2 reads SYGVNS. The CDR3 runs 14 residues. J gave up 6 bases and V 7 bases, and 2 bases lay outside the gene matches.

The rearrangement links TRBV5-1 to TRBJ1-2; perhaps TRBD1 as D (6 bases). The V gene's germline CDR1 is SGHRS and CDR2 YFSETQ. CDR3 length equals 13 residues. Trimming took 4 bases from V and 4 from J, leaving 11 bases between them. CDR3 residues: CASSGSRGYGYTF. CDR3 in DNA: TGCGCCAGCAGCGGCTCCAGGGGCTATGGCTACACCTTC.

J is TRBJ1-1 and V is TRBV5-6, with 7 nucleotides matching TRBD1. J was trimmed by 4 bases and V by 4 bases; bases with no gene match: 7. The V gene's germline CDR1 is SGHDT and CDR2 YYEEEE. CDR3 length: 14 amino acids. The CDR3 spells CASSTLSGGTEAFF. CDR3 coding DNA: TGTGCCAGCAGCACTCTCTCAGGGGGCACTGAAGCTTTCTTT.

V usage is TRBV4-2 and J usage is TRBJ1-4; D gene unclear. V was clipped by 1 base and J by 6 bases, with 12 bases between them. This CDR3 region has 15 residues. CDR1 is LGHNA and CDR2 is YNFKEQ in the germline V gene. CDR3 bases: TGTGCCAGCAGCCAAGGGTCAGCGGGAGATGAAAAACTGTTTTTT. This translates into CASSQGSAGDEKLFF.

This CDR3 is CASSSTDRDNEQFF. DNA for the CDR3: TGTGCCAGCAGTTCAACCGACAGGGACAATGAGCAGTTCTTC. The chain couples TRBV27 to TRBJ2-1; 7 positions agree with TRBD1. Germline V gene sequence: CDR1 MNHEY, CDR2 SMNVEV (reference sequence). This CDR3 comprises 14 residues. J lost 5 bases, V lost 4 bases, and 5 bases had no gene match.

This clone came up once. V gene TRBV18 combines with J gene TRBJ2-7, with D possibly matching TRBD2 (7 bases). The germline V and J ends were trimmed by 6 bases and 0 bases, with 12 bases remaining between them. In germline, CDR1 is KGHSH, CDR2 LQKENI. The CDR3 is 14 amino acids. CDR3 amino acids: CASSPRGASYEQYF. In nucleotides, the CDR3 is TGTGCCAGCTCTCCTCGGGGGGCCTCCTACGAGCAGTACTTC.

This sequence joins TRBV10-3 and TRBJ2-7; TRBD1 is a possible D gene (6 bases). The length of the CDR3 is 20 residues. The germline V gene encodes CDR1 ENHRY and CDR2 SYGVKD. Trimming left V 4 bases short and J 1 base short, with 29 bases between. In DNA, the CDR3 is TGTGCCATCAGTGCCCCGTTCCGGGACAACAACCCATTCTTATCCTACGAGCAGTACTTC. Translated: CAISAPFRDNNPFLSYEQYF.

The V call is TRBV9, the J call TRBJ1-1; D unclear. CDR3 length: 10 residues. V was shortened by 7 bases and J by 11 bases, with 12 bases between the two germline ends. Germline V gene lookup returns CDR1 SGDLS and CDR2 YYNGEE. CDR3 sequence (DNA): TGTGCCAGCCCGCTCCTAGCCGCTTTCTTT. This translates into CASPLLAAFF.

V is TRBV10-1 and J is TRBJ2-1; possible D gene TRBD2, 5 bases. The V gene's germline CDR1 is WNHNN and CDR2 SYGVQD (reference sequence). The CDR3 has 16 amino acids. V gave up 4 bases and J gave up 0 bases, with 13 bases separating them. The CDR3 protein is CASSGGSASSYNEQFF. CDR3 in DNA: TGCGCCAGCAGTGGAGGTAGCGCGAGCTCCTACAATGAGCAGTTCTTC.

J is TRBJ1-1 and V is TRBV7-8; D possibly corresponds to TRBD1 (5 bases). Germline-derived CDR1 and CDR2 are SGHVS and FQNEAQ. Trimming removed 5 bases at V and 1 base at J, with 14 bases between. This CDR3 has 15 amino acids. CDR3 residues: CASSLTDIENTEAFF. CDR3 in DNA: TGTGCCAGCAGCCTTACGGACATAGAGAACACTGAAGCTTTCTTT.

This clone was counted a single time. The rearrangement uses TRBV6-5 and TRBJ1-5; D may be TRBD1 (5 bases). This CDR3 comprises 13 residues. The V gene lost 5 bases and the J gene lost 9 bases, with 14 bases spanning the gap. Germline CDR1 reads MNHEY; CDR2 reads SVGAGI. The CDR3 sequence: CASSMNQGRPQHF. The CDR3 DNA is TGTGCCAGCAGTATGAATCAGGGTCGGCCCCAGCATTTT.

On this clone itself: One end of the junction fails to match germline, which may point to a read error. The chain carries TRBV6-1 and TRBJ1-5; D gene unclear. The CDR3 consists of 14 residues. Germline V lookup: CDR1 MNHNS, CDR2 SASEGT. CDR3 residues: CASSDQQSNKPQHF. CDR3 nucleotide sequence: TGTGCCAGCAGTGACCAACAGAGCAATAAGCCCCAGCATTTT.

The genes are TRBV6-1 and TRBJ2-1; 8 bases are a match to TRBD2. J gave up 9 bases and V 4 bases, and 8 bases lay outside the gene matches. CDR1 and CDR2 from the germline V gene are MNHNS and SASEGT. CDR3 size: 14 residues. For the CDR3, the DNA is TGTGCCAGCAGTGGAATAGCGGGGTGGGGTGAGCAGTTCTTC. Its protein product is CASSGIAGWGEQFF.

This sequence joins TRBV6-5 and TRBJ1-5; D remains ambiguous. The length of the CDR3 is 15 residues. Germline V gene sequence: CDR1 MNHEY, CDR2 SVGAGI. Trimming took 0 bases from V and 1 from J, leaving 7 bases between them. The CDR3 DNA reads as TGTGCCAGCAGTTACTCTCTCGGGAGCAATCAGCCCCAGCATTTT. Protein product: CASSYSLGSNQPQHF.

This chain joins TRBV7-9 and TRBJ1-1; TRBD1 matches at 9 bases. V trimming: 0 bases; J trimming: 5 bases; junction bases outside the gene matches: 7. Per the germline V gene, CDR1 is SEHNR and CDR2 is FQNEAQ (reference sequence). The CDR3 has 16 amino acids. Here the CDR3 reads CASSLAGTGGLTEAFF. DNA of the CDR3: TGTGCCAGCAGCTTAGCGGGTACAGGGGGCCTGACTGAAGCTTTCTTT. Full variable domain (remainder filled in from reference TRBV7-9 and TRBJ1-1): DTGVSQNPRHKITKRGQNVTFRCDPISEHNRLYWYRQTLGQGPEFLTYFQNEAQLEKSRLLSDRFSAERPKGSFSTLEIQRTEQGDSAMYLCASSLAGTGGLTEAFFGQGTRLTVV.

This rearrangement joins TRBV27 to TRBJ2-5, with unresolved D. Trimming left V 6 bases short and J 4 bases short, with 9 bases between. The germline CDR1 and CDR2 sequences are MNHEY and SMNVEV (reference sequence). The CDR3 runs to 12 residues. In DNA form, the CDR3 reads TGTGCCAGCAGGTCGCCCAGAGAGACCCAGTACTTC. Translation: CASRSPRETQYF.

This chain uses TRBV10-2 with TRBJ1-5; 8 nucleotides line up with TRBD1. V lost 10 bases and J lost 1; bases outside the gene matches: 6. Looked up from germline, CDR1 is WSHSY and CDR2 is SAAADI. The CDR3 consists of 14 residues. In nucleotides, the CDR3 is TGCGCCACCGTGGACAGGGAAAGCAATCAGCCCCAGCATTTT. Encoded protein: CATVDRESNQPQHF.

V and J are TRBV10-3 and TRBJ2-7, with 7 bases aligning to TRBD2. The CDR3 spans 15 residues. V lost 6 bases, J lost 2 bases, and 10 bases stayed unmatched. Germline V CDR1 and CDR2: ENHRY, SYGVKD. CDR3 amino acids: CAISPVGAGTYEQYF. DNA for the CDR3: TGTGCCATCAGCCCTGTGGGAGCGGGGACCTACGAGCAGTACTTC.

The V gene is TRBV10-2, the J gene TRBJ2-7, with 9 bases matching TRBD2. The CDR3 is 20 residues long. Trimming cost V 7 bases and J 2 bases; bases outside gene matches: 24. Germline values: CDR1 WSHSY, CDR2 SAAADI. CDR3 sequence reads: CASTEALSGRGGPGTYEQYF. The CDR3 DNA reads TGCGCCAGCACCGAGGCCCTTAGCGGGAGAGGGGGACCGGGGACCTACGAGCAGTACTTC.

This clone was observed a few times. The chain joins TRBV30 to TRBJ1-1, with 8 positions matching TRBD1. The junction had 7 bases not matched to a gene; V was cut back by 7 bases and J by 0 bases. This CDR3 is 14 amino acids long. Germline CDR1 reads GTSNPN; CDR2 reads SVGIG (reference sequence). The DNA for the CDR3 is TGTGCCTTTCAGGGGGCGGGGATGAACACTGAAGCTTTCTTT. The encoded protein is CAFQGAGMNTEAFF. Full variable domain (outside the CDR3, taken from reference TRBV30 and TRBJ1-1): SQTIHQWPATLVQPVGSPLSLECTVEGTSNPNLYWYRQAAGRGLQLLFYSVGIGQISSEVPQNLSASRPQDRQFILSSKKLLLSDSGFYLCAFQGAGMNTEAFFGQGTRLTVV.

This chain uses TRBV6-6 with TRBJ1-2, with D possibly matching TRBD1 (6 bases). The germline V gene encodes CDR1 MNHNY and CDR2 SVGAGI (reference sequence). V lost 5 bases and J lost 8, with 12 bases in between. The CDR3 is 12 amino acids. The CDR3 region is CASSAQGWGYTF. In nucleotides, the CDR3 is TGTGCCAGCAGTGCACAGGGTTGGGGCTACACCTTC.

V usage is TRBV6-5 and J usage is TRBJ2-1; 7 positions agree with TRBD2. The CDR3 runs 14 residues. Germline CDR1 and CDR2: MNHEY and SVGAGI. The V gene end was trimmed by 7 bases and the J gene end by 0 bases; junction bases not matched to a gene: 3. The CDR3 region has the DNA TGTGCCAGCAAGCGGGGAAGCTCCTACAATGAGCAGTTCTTC. This codes for CASKRGSSYNEQFF.

The genes are TRBV2 and TRBJ1-1; TRBD1 might be the D (5 bases). The V and J ends lost 5 bases and 5 bases respectively, with 15 bases between them. This CDR3 contains 14 residues. Germline CDR1 SNHLY, CDR2 FYNNEI. CDR3: CASSLVGGSTEAFF. The CDR3, as DNA: TGTGCCAGCAGTCTGGTGGGGGGATCTACTGAAGCTTTCTTT.